The present entry profiles one T cell receptor beta chain with its context. This receptor's antigen is unknown. It has no much larger one-base neighbor in the sample; base qualities were not kept. Library prep was done by 5' RACE. The reads were generated on an Illumina HiSeq 2500. A second PCR of roughly 6 to 12 cycles was performed with a sample-barcoded 5' primer and a J-beta primer mix. Each TCR beta cDNA molecule received a unique molecular identifier from a template-switch 5' adaptor carrying 12 random nucleotides. Each sample yielded at least 2.5 million CDR3-containing paired-end reads. First-strand cDNA synthesis was performed from all RNA using the Mint cDNA synthesis kit, with priming by a TRBC-specific oligonucleotide. Following uracil-DNA glycosylase treatment, a first 18-cycle PCR with universal primers M1SS and BC2_uni_R was performed on all cDNA. Regarding the original processing steps: Normalization of each sample was performed by random selection of 1 million high-quality reads, each carrying a distinct molecular identifier. Instead of being binned into consensus sequences, reads that shared molecular identifiers were thrown out. MiTCR, set to a Q25 quality threshold and the strictest error-elimination algorithm, was used for CDR3 identification, clonotype clustering and error correction. A nonparametric unseen species model with Euler transformation was used to estimate a lower bound on total TCR beta diversity. TCRdb reprocessed the public reads (quality trimming at Q25 with fastp, clone calling with MiXCR) and kept in-frame beta chains. Rows are combined by CDR3 protein, so each entry shows the most common genes and DNA. What appears here as the V and J calls and clone size reflects TCRdb's work, not the paper's. The sample contains roughly 1.4 million distinct CDR3 sequences, around 59% of them found a single time. The ten top clones hold 6.5% to 8.5% of the sample.

The germline V gene gives CDR1 as SGHRS and CDR2 as YFSETQ. The CDR3 measures 17 amino acids from cysteine to phenylalanine. The only DNA kept is the CDR3, 51 bases in frame from the first base. Trimming accounts for 0 bases at V and 8 bases at J, while the number of junction bases matched to no gene is 11. Donors were roughly 40 systemically healthy Caucasian individuals from Russia aged roughly 6 to 90 years. Each donor gave roughly 9 milliliters of peripheral blood, drawn into EDTA-treated Vacutainer tubes. Ficoll-Paque density-gradient centrifugation was used to isolate PBMCs, with at least 6 million obtained per sample. Total RNA, at least 6 micrograms per sample, was extracted from PBMCs with Trizol reagent. For every donor, an aliquot of PBMCs went through flow cytometry to measure the percentages of naive CD45RAhigh/CD27high T cells. The data were obtained in a study of blood T cells in healthy people across ages (dated by TCRdb to between 2014 and 2016). Concerning the study at large: In model experiments, template switching captured about one uniquely barcoded TCR beta cDNA molecule for every two T cells. The donors were split into four age groups: young (average roughly 15 years), middle-aged (around 37), aged (about 62) and long-lived (over 75). Donors of different ages were randomly distributed across sequencing lanes to avoid experimental bias. For two donors (one aged 18 to 29 and one aged 80 or older), the study analyzed two additional independent replicas of 1 million unique cDNA reads from the same blood draw. To track age-related changes in TCR beta repertoire diversity, the study relied on deep sequencing normalized with unique cDNA molecular identifiers. General study outcomes and caveats: There was a strong correlation between observed TCR beta diversity and the percentage of naive T cells measured by flow cytometry. Bulk unsorted PBMC profiling prevented conclusive comparison of naive and antigen-experienced compartments. Observed TCR beta diversity per million T cells fell roughly linearly with age, and a significant reduction was already apparent by age approximately 41. The CMV infection status of donors was not known, potentially confounding age-related changes in expanded clonotypes. The long-lived group showed more naive CD4+ T cells, fewer expanded clones and increased TCR diversity than the aged group, suggesting age selection. Estimates of total diversity based on one million sequenced T cells were regarded as lower bounds and as underestimates.

Recombination connected TRBV5-1 to TRBJ2-1, and TRBD2 aligns with 10 junction nucleotides. The material sequenced was blood. The source is a man aged 18 to 30 in good health. The nucleotide sequence is TGCGCCAGCAGCTTGGTGGCTAGCGGGGGCCCCGGGGATGAGCAGTTCTTC. Its protein reads: CASSLVASGGPGDEQFF.